This TCR beta chain was recorded in a study of T cells in women clearing cervical HPV infection (dated by TCRdb to the late 2010s). Regarding the study in general: The cases were fewer than 30 women with histologically confirmed HPV16-related CIN3 or worse, and 2 of these cases were invasive cancers. Controls were some 26 women whose single incident HPV16 infection cleared within 12 months without precancer or cancer developing. Blood from cases was collected at the visit at which the lesion was first identified, whereas blood from controls was collected once infection was no longer detected. For cases, the median interval between lesion detection and blood sampling was about 140 days, with an interquartile range of roughly 80 to 200 days. Because only a few women had HLA typing data, the possibility that HLA type acted as a confounder could not be ruled out. An exploratory proof-of-principle case-control study, nested within the Guanacaste HPV Natural History Study in Costa Rica, was conducted to compare TCR repertoires across cervical HPV16 outcomes. Cases and controls were matched on age within five years and on year of sample collection. Cases had a median age of almost 35 years and controls had a median age of approximately 38, with no significant differences in baseline characteristics. In the parent cohort, roughly 10,000 women aged 18 or older were enrolled in Guanacaste, Costa Rica, during about 1992 to 1994 and were followed for 6 to 7 years. As quality controls, five blinded duplicates were added to each group, bringing the total to roughly 60 samples made up of roughly 50 participants and 10 replicates.

Every participant had a single incident cervical HPV16 infection, and women with prevalent HPV16 infections were excluded. Cervical HPV DNA was detected by MY09/MY11 PCR, and genotyping was performed by dot-blot hybridization. Approximately 16 mL of heparinized blood were centrifuged, and the buffy coat was aliquoted, frozen at -30°C, then stored at -80°C. QIAGEN kits were used to extract genomic DNA from buffy coat specimens. Study-wide conclusions, independent of this receptor: TCR repertoire richness was significantly higher in CIN3+ cases than in controls across sequencing depths, while evenness did not differ. TRBV6-7 relative abundance was lower in cases than in controls (roughly 0.12% versus 0.15%; Bonferroni P = 0.0008). T-cell numbers per sample were unknown, so richness differences could reflect varying T-cell content rather than repertoire biology. Random forest classifiers combining richness and V gene abundances distinguished cases from controls with an estimated AUC of approximately 0.83. Whether associations preceded infection or resulted from infection could not be shown with the cross-sectional design, and effector/memory subsets and HPV-specific T cells were not isolated.

Deletion took 4 bases off V and 2 bases off J, with a span of 12 bases between the germline ends. The CDR3 spans 14 residues, from the cysteine through the phenylalanine. The 33 bases shown cover part of the CDR3, and their frame starts at base 1. Of note for this clone: The antigen this receptor binds is unknown. The CDR3 end falls 3 residues outside the read, so it is completed with the germline J gene.

The immunoSEQ assay used multiplex PCR to amplify TCR beta CDR3 regions from an average of approximately 1,200 ng of genomic DNA per sample. To correct primer bias, the assay used a complete synthetic TCR repertoire to set an amplification baseline. Amplicons were sequenced on the Illumina platform. For the original study's pipeline: Sequences were error-corrected by clustering with frequency ratios and a modified nearest-neighbor algorithm, then analyzed in the immunoSEQ Analyzer with IMGT gene definitions. At each rarefaction depth, TCR richness and evenness were averaged across 20 rarefaction repeats, and any sample with fewer sequences than the depth was left out. Wilcoxon rank sum tests with FDR correction were used to compare relative abundances of V, D and J genes between the groups. An intraclass correlation of around 96% for TCR richness and an average of around 71% across 65 or so gene segments were obtained from the blinded duplicates. The table was pulled from immuneACCESS by TCRdb, which kept in-frame rearrangements only. Such tables lose some clones; where checked, under half of the loss comes from unresolved V genes, and the rest has no known cause. Clone size and V and J calls were adopted from that table, with D and trimming inferred from the DNA. The table held for this sample gives 36,000 or so clones. Around 3.5% of the sample lies in the top ten.

The sequencing input was blood buffy coat. The chain joins TRBV12-3 or TRBV12-4 to TRBJ2-7, with TRBD1 perhaps the D gene, on 6 matching bases. The TCR originated in a woman aged 18 to 75 with a cervical HPV16 infection that either progressed to CIN3+ or cleared (not recorded which). CDR3 DNA, as far as it was read: TGTGCCAGCAGTTCTTACAGGGAGCCCTACGAG. It is translated as CASSSYREPYE. The full CDR3 protein is CASSSYREPYEQYF.